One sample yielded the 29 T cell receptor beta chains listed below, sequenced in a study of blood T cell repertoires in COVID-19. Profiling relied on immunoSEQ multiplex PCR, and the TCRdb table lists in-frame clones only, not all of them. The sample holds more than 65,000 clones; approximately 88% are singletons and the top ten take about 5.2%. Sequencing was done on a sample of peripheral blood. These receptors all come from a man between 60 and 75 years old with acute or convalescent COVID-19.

CDR3: CASSIRAGAGTGANVLTF. The CDR3 coding sequence is TGTGCCAGTAGTATACGTGCAGGGGCTGGAACTGGGGCCAACGTCCTGACTTTC. The rearrangement links TRBV19 to TRBJ2-6; D is perhaps TRBD1 (6 bases). The CDR3 totals 18 residues. Trimming shortened V by 2 bases and J by 2 bases, and 16 bases separated the two germline ends. The V gene's germline CDR1 is LNHDA and CDR2 SQIVND (reference sequence).

CDR3 sequence (DNA): TGTGCCAGCAGTTTCGCAGTGAACACCGGGGAGCTGTTTTTT. Residues: CASSFAVNTGELFF. This rearrangement joins TRBV27 to TRBJ2-2, with D unclear. The germline V gene has CDR1 MNHEY and CDR2 SMNVEV (reference sequence). This CDR3 has 14 amino acids. V was shortened by 3 bases and J by 1 base, with 6 bases between the two germline ends.

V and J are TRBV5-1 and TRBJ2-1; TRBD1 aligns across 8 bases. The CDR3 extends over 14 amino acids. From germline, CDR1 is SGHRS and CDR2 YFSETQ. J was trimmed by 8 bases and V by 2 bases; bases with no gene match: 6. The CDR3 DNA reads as TGCGCCAGCAGCTTTGGACAGGGACCAGATGAGCAGTTCTTC. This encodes CASSFGQGPDEQFF.

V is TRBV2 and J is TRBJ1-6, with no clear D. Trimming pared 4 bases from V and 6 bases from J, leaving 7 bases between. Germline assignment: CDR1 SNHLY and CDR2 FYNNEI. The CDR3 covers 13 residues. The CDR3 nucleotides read TGTGCCAGCAGTGGTGAGATTAATTCACCCCTCCACTTT. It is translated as CASSGEINSPLHF.

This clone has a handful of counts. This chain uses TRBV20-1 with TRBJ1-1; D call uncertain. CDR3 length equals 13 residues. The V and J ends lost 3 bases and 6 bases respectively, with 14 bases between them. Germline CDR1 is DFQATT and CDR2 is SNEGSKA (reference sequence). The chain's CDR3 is CSASPLGTPEAFF. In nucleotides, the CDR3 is TGCAGTGCTAGTCCCCTAGGTACACCTGAAGCTTTCTTT.

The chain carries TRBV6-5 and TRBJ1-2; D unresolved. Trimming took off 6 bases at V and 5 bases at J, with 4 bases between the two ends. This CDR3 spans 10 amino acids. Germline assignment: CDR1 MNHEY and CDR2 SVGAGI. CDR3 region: CASSLYGYTF. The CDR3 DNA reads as TGTGCCAGCAGCCTATATGGCTACACCTTC.

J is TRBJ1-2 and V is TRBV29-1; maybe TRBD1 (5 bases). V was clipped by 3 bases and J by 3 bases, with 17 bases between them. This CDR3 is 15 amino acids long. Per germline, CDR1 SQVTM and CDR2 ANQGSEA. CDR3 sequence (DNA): TGCAGCGTTGACGTATCCTCCGGGGGTCACTATGGCTACACCTTC. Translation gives CSVDVSSGGHYGYTF. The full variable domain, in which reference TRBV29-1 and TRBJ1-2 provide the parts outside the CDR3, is SAVISQKPSRDICQRGTSLTIQCQVDSQVTMMFWYRQQPGQSLTLIATANQGSEATYESGFVIDKFPISRPNLTFSTLTVSNMSPEDSSIYLCSVDVSSGGHYGYTFGSGTRLTVV.

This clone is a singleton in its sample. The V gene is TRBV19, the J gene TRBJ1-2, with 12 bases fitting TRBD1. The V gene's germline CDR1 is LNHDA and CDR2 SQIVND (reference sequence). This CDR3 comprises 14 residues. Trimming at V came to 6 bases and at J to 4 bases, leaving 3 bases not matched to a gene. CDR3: CASRPGQGAYGYTF. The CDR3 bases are TGTGCCAGTAGACCGGGACAGGGGGCCTATGGCTACACCTTC.

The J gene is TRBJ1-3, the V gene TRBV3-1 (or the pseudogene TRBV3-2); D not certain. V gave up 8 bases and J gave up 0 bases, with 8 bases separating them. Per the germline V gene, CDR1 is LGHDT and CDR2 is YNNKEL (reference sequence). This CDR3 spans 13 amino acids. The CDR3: CASRQNSGNTIYF. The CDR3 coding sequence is TGTGCCAGCCGACAAAACTCTGGAAACACCATATATTTT.

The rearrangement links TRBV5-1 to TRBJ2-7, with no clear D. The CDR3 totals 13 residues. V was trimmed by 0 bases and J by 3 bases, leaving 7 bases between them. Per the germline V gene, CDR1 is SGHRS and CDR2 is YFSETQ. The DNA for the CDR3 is TGCGCCAGCAGCTTGGCCCAAAACTACGAGCAGTACTTC. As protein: CASSLAQNYEQYF.

CDR3 protein: CASRKTAEETQYF. The DNA of the CDR3 is TGTGCCAGCAGGAAGACAGCCGAAGAGACCCAGTACTTC. The V and J genes are TRBV2 and TRBJ2-5; maybe TRBD1 (5 bases). This CDR3 is 13 amino acids long. V lost 6 bases and J 3 bases, leaving 11 bases between the germline ends. Germline loops: CDR1 SNHLY, CDR2 FYNNEI.

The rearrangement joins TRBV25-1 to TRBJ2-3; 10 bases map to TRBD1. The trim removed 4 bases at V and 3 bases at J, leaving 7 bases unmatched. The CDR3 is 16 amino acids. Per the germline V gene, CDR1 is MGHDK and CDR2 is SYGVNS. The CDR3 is CASSAYGTGVTDTQYF. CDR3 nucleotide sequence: TGTGCCAGCAGTGCCTATGGGACAGGGGTTACAGATACGCAGTATTTT.

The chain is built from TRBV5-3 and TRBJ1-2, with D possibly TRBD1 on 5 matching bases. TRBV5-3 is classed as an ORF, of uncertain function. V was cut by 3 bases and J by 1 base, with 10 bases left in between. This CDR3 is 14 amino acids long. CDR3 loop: CARSWGGVNYGYTF. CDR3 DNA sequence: TGTGCCAGAAGCTGGGGCGGGGTTAACTATGGCTACACCTTC.

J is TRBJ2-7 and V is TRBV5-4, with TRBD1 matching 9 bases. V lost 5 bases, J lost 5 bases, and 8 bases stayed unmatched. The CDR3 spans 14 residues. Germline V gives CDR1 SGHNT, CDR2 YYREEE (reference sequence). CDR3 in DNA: TGTGCCAGCAGTCGAGGGACAGGGCTTAACGAGCAGTACTTC. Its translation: CASSRGTGLNEQYF.

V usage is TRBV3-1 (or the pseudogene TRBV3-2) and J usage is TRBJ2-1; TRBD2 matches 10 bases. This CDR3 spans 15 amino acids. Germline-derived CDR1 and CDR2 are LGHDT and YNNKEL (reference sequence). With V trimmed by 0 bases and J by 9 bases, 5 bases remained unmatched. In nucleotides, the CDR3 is TGTGCCAGCAGCCAAGAAGAGCGGGGGGGTGTTGAGCAGTTCTTC. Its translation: CASSQEERGGVEQFF.

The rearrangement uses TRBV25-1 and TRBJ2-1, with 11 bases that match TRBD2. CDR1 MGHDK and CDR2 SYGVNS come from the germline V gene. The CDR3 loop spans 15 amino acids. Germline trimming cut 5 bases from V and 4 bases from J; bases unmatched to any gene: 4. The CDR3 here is CASSQTSGVYNEQFF. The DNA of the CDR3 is TGTGCCAGCAGTCAGACTAGCGGGGTTTACAATGAGCAGTTCTTC.

The CDR3, as DNA: TGTGCCAGCAGTGATTCTCTGACAGGGTATTTGCACGAGCAGTACTTC. It codes for CASSDSLTGYLHEQYF. V gene TRBV25-1 combines with J gene TRBJ2-7; 7 nucleotides match TRBD1. This CDR3 spans 16 amino acids. Germline-derived CDR1 and CDR2 are MGHDK and SYGVNS. V gave up 3 bases and J gave up 5 bases; unmatched junction bases: 13.

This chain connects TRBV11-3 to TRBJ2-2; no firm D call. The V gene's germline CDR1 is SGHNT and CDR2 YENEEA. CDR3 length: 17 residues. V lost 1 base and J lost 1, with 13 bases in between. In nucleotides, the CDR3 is TGTGCCAGCAGCTTAGCGTTTGGCAGGCGGAACACCGGGGAGCTGTTTTTT. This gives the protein CASSLAFGRRNTGELFF.

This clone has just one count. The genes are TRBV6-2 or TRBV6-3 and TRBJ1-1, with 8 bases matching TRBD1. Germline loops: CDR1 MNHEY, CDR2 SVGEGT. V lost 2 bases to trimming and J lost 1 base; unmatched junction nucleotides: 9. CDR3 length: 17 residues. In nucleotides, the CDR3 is TGTGCCAGCAGTTACCGCTCCGGACAGGGCTCGAACACTGAAGCTTTCTTT. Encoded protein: CASSYRSGQGSNTEAFF.

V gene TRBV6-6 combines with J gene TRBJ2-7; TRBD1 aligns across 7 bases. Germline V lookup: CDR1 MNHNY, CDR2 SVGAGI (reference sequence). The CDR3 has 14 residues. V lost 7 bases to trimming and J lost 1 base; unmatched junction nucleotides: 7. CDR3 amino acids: CASKRDSNSYEQYF. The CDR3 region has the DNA TGTGCCAGCAAACGGGACAGCAATTCCTACGAGCAGTACTTC.

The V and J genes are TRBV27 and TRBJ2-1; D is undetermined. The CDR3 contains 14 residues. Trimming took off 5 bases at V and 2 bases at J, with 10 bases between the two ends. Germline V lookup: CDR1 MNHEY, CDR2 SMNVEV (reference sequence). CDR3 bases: TGTGCCAGCAGTGCTCGACAACCCTACAATGAGCAGTTCTTC. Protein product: CASSARQPYNEQFF.

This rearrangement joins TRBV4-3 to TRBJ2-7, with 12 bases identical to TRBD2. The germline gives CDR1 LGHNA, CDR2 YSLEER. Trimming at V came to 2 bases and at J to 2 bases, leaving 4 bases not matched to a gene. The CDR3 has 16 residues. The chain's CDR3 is CASSQLGLAGTYEQYF. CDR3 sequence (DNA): TGCGCCAGCAGCCAATTGGGACTAGCGGGTACCTACGAGCAGTACTTC.

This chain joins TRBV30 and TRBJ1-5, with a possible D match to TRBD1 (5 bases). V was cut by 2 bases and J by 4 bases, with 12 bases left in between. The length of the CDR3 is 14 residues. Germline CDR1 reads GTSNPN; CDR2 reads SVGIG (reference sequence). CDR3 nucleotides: TGTGCCTGGAGTCACGGACACCCAAATCAGCCCCAGCATTTT. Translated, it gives CAWSHGHPNQPQHF.

CDR3 sequence reads: CATSRAVGASNQPQHF. The CDR3 region has the DNA TGTGCCACCAGCAGAGCGGTGGGGGCTAGCAATCAGCCCCAGCATTTT. This chain links TRBV15 with TRBJ1-5, with a tentative D call TRBD1 (6 bases). The CDR3 loop spans 16 amino acids. V lost 1 base to trimming and J lost 0 bases, with 10 bases between them. Germline V gene lookup returns CDR1 LNHNV and CDR2 YYDKDF (reference sequence).

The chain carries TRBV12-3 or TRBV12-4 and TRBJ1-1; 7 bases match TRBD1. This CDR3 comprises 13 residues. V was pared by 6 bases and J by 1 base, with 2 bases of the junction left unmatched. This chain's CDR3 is CASSWTGNTEAFF. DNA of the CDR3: TGTGCCAGCAGCTGGACAGGGAACACTGAAGCTTTCTTT.

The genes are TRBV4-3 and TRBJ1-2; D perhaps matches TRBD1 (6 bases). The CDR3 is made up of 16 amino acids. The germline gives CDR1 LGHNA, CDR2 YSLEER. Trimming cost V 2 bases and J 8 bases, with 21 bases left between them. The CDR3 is CASSQIGQWVKEGYTF. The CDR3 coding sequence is TGCGCCAGCAGCCAAATAGGACAGTGGGTAAAAGAGGGCTACACCTTC.

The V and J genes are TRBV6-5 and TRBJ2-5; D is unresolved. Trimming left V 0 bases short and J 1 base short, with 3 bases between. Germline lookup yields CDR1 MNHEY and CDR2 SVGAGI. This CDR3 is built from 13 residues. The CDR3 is CASSYSFQETQYF. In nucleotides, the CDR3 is TGTGCCAGCAGTTACTCCTTCCAAGAGACCCAGTACTTC.

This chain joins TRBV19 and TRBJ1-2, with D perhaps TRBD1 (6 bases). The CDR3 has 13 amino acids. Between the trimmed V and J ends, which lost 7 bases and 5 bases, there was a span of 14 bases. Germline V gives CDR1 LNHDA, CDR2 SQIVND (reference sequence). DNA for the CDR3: TGTGCCAGTACCCTGGGGGCAGGATATGGCTACACCTTC. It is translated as CASTLGAGYGYTF. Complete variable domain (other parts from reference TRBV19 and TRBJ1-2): DGGITQSPKYLFRKEGQNVTLSCEQNLNHDAMYWYRQDPGQGLRLIYYSQIVNDFQKGDIAEGYSVSREKKESFPLTVTSAQKNPTAFYLCASTLGAGYGYTFGSGTRLTVV.

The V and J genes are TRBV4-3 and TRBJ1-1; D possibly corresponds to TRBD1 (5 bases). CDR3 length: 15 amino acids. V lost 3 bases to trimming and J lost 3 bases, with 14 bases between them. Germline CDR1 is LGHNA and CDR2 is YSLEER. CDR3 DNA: TGCGCCAGCAGCCAGAAACAGGTCCTATACACTGAAGCTTTCTTT. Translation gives CASSQKQVLYTEAFF.